This TCR beta chain was captured by sequencing in a study of cytomegalovirus exposure and HLA in healthy donors. General study points: Data from an earlier analysis indicated that most TCR beta V segments were productive either about 90% or about 30% of the time. Listed as cytomegalovirus-associated were over 150 TCR beta chains. An apparent linkage of common viral pathogens to several of the most significant clusters emerged in a later analysis. Reported findings show TCR beta sequences accurately forecast HLA-A and HLA-B alleles in most subjects.

With respect to this clone: Its matching antigen is unknown.

The germline CDR1 and CDR2 sequences are MNHEY and SMNVEV (reference sequence). The CDR3 covers 16 residues. V gave up 2 bases and J gave up 1 base; unmatched junction bases: 6. Primers: 60 Vbeta forward and 13 Jbeta reverse. The method was immunoSEQ multiplex PCR; TCRdb's version includes in-frame clones alone and lacks a portion of them. The sample totals over 100,000 clones. The sequence was collected from a man aged 35-49 years in good health and CMV-seropositive. The V and J genes are TRBV27 and TRBJ2-3, with 7 bases fitting TRBD1. Material for sequencing was PBMCs. CDR3 coding DNA: TGTGCCAGCAGTTTAGTAAAGGGGGCTGGCACAGATACGCAGTATTTT. This codes for CASSLVKGAGTDTQYF.